This TCR beta chain was profiled in a study of T cell responses to AZD1222 COVID-19 vaccine. Study findings and constraints: Variant regions that are unmutated are reportedly the target of nearly half of spike-specific TCRs.

To note about this clone: What it binds is not known.

Trimming cost V 6 bases and J 4 bases, with 9 bases left between them. Germline V gene sequence: CDR1 MNHEY, CDR2 SVGEGT. This CDR3 is 12 amino acids long. The protocol was immunoSEQ multiplex PCR, while the TCRdb copy is restricted to in-frame clones and leaves out a portion. The repertoire consists of fewer than 180,000 clones, with roughly 90% occurring once and the leading ten covering approximately 3.3%. The rearrangement uses TRBV6-2 or TRBV6-3 and TRBJ1-2; D not resolved. This specimen was peripheral blood, taken 28 days after the second AZD1222 dose. This sequence was found in an adult who received the AZD1222 COVID-19 vaccine. The CDR3: CASSPNAYGYTF. The CDR3 bases are TGTGCCAGCAGCCCGAACGCCTATGGCTACACCTTC.